A selection of T cell receptor beta chains follows, all from one sample in a study of cytomegalovirus exposure and HLA in healthy donors. Here immunoSEQ multiplex PCR was the method, and the copy in TCRdb shows in-frame clones only, minus some. The sample includes 150,000 to 200,000 clones, roughly 85% of them seen just once. The specimen sequenced was PBMCs. These receptors were collected from a woman in her forties or fifties in good health and CMV-seronegative. The CDR3 runs from the conserved cysteine through the conserved F or W. The order of the fields is J gene, V gene, clone size, D gene, CDR3 protein, CDR3 DNA. A D gene is named only where the DNA matches it firmly. Not every row has a clone size; where given, it reads once, few, many or a size class.

J: TRBJ2-7; V: TRBV15; size: NA; D: NA; CDR3: CATSRDNSDPRDF; DNA: TGTGCCACCAGCAGAGATAATTCGGACCCCAGGGACTTC
J: TRBJ2-1; V: TRBV4-1; size: NA; D: TRBD2; CDR3: CASSPGTSGNNEQFF; DNA: TGCGCCAGCAGCCCCGGGACTAGCGGGAACAATGAGCAGTTCTTC
J: TRBJ1-5; V: TRBV6-6; size: NA; D: TRBD1; CDR3: CASTLTGVGNQPQHF; DNA: TGTGCCAGCACCTTGACAGGGGTTGGAAATCAGCCCCAGCATTTT
J: TRBJ2-6; V: TRBV27; size: NA; D: NA; CDR3: CASSPLSGGANVLTF; DNA: TGTGCCAGCAGCCCCCTCTCCGGTGGGGCCAACGTCCTGACTTTC
J: TRBJ2-1; V: TRBV27; size: NA; D: NA; CDR3: CASSINLQGTQFF; DNA: TGTGCCAGCAGCATTAACCTTCAGGGTACGCAGTTCTTC
J: TRBJ1-1; V: TRBV28; size: NA; D: TRBD1; CDR3: CASRTTGTGNTEAFF; DNA: TGTGCCAGCAGGACGACCGGGACAGGGAACACTGAAGCTTTCTTT
J: TRBJ1-1; V: TRBV2; size: NA; D: NA; CDR3: CASSYSDAEAFF; DNA: TGTGCCAGCAGCTACAGTGACGCTGAAGCTTTCTTT
J: TRBJ1-2; V: TRBV2; size: NA; D: NA; CDR3: CASRGEGWANYGYTF; DNA: TGTGCCAGCAGGGGGGAGGGATGGGCCAACTATGGCTACACCTTC
J: TRBJ1-1; V: TRBV20-1; size: NA; D: NA; CDR3: CSANQGTEAFF; DNA: TGCAGTGCTAATCAGGGGACTGAAGCTTTCTTT
J: TRBJ2-7; V: TRBV19; size: NA; D: TRBD1; CDR3: CASSSSGGARYEQYF; DNA: TGTGCCAGTAGTTCCTCAGGGGGCGCCCGATACGAGCAGTACTTC
J: TRBJ1-1; V: TRBV30; size: NA; D: NA; CDR3: CAWRARHTEAFF; DNA: TGTGCCTGGAGGGCCAGGCACACTGAAGCTTTCTTT
J: TRBJ2-7; V: TRBV30; size: NA; D: NA; CDR3: CAWSFQGYEQYF; DNA: TGTGCCTGGAGCTTCCAGGGGTACGAGCAGTACTTC
J: TRBJ1-4; V: TRBV18; size: few; D: NA; CDR3: CASSPRGVKDEKLFF; DNA: TGTGCCAGCTCACCACGAGGAGTGAAAGATGAAAAACTGTTTTTT
J: TRBJ2-7; V: TRBV7-3; size: NA; D: TRBD1; CDR3: CASSLGGQGGYEQYF; DNA: TGTGCCAGCAGCTTAGGGGGACAGGGAGGCTACGAGCAGTACTTC
J: TRBJ2-6; V: TRBV25-1; size: NA; D: NA; CDR3: CASTTGTGANVLTF; DNA: TGTGCCAGCACAACCGGGACTGGGGCCAACGTCCTGACTTTC
J: TRBJ2-7; V: TRBV7-6; size: NA; D: TRBD1; CDR3: CASSSRDRGMDEQYF; DNA: TGTGCCAGCAGTTCCCGGGACAGGGGCATGGACGAGCAGTACTTC
J: TRBJ2-5; V: TRBV7-7; size: NA; D: NA; CDR3: CASRDARGETQYF; DNA: TGTGCCAGCAGGGACGCCCGGGGGGAGACCCAGTACTTC
J: TRBJ2-3; V: TRBV30; size: NA; D: NA; CDR3: CAWSVPLATITDTQYF; DNA: TGTGCCTGGAGTGTACCCCTAGCGACAATCACAGATACGCAGTATTTT
J: TRBJ2-1; V: TRBV5-1; size: NA; D: TRBD2; CDR3: CASSLRESGEYNEQFF; DNA: TGCGCCAGCAGCTTGAGGGAGAGCGGGGAATACAATGAGCAGTTCTTC
J: TRBJ2-2; V: TRBV6-4; size: NA; D: NA; CDR3: CASSDSLRGRTGELFF; DNA: TGTGCCAGCAGTGACTCATTAAGGGGCCGGACCGGGGAGCTGTTTTTT
J: TRBJ2-3; V: TRBV28; size: NA; D: TRBD2; CDR3: CASSGVGTSDTDTQYF; DNA: TGTGCCAGCAGTGGGGTCGGGACTAGCGACACAGATACGCAGTATTTT
J: TRBJ2-2; V: TRBV5-1; size: once; D: NA; CDR3: CASQGNTGELFF; DNA: TGCGCCAGCCAGGGAAACACCGGGGAGCTGTTTTTT
J: TRBJ1-5; V: TRBV27; size: NA; D: NA; CDR3: CASSPGYSNQPQHF; DNA: TGTGCCAGCAGTCCGGGGTATAGCAATCAGCCCCAGCATTTT
J: TRBJ1-2; V: TRBV28; size: NA; D: NA; CDR3: CASSSYYGYTF; DNA: TGTGCCAGCAGTTCGTACTATGGCTACACCTTC
J: TRBJ1-3; V: TRBV4-1; size: few; D: NA; CDR3: CASRTDLYSGNTIYF; DNA: TGCGCCAGCAGGACAGACTTGTACTCTGGAAACACCATATATTTT
J: TRBJ1-2; V: TRBV15; size: NA; D: NA; CDR3: CATSRDSLAYGYTF; DNA: TGTGCCACCAGCAGAGATAGTCTAGCCTATGGCTACACCTTC
J: TRBJ2-2; V: TRBV28; size: NA; D: NA; CDR3: CASSSRQTYTGELFF; DNA: TGTGCCAGCAGCTCCCGACAGACCTACACCGGGGAGCTGTTTTTT
J: TRBJ1-1; V: TRBV6-6; size: NA; D: NA; CDR3: CASSYSPAKGSTEAFF; DNA: TGTGCCAGCAGTTACTCGCCTGCCAAGGGGTCCACTGAAGCTTTCTTT
J: TRBJ1-2; V: TRBV18; size: NA; D: NA; CDR3: CASSPSTYVNYGYTF; DNA: TGTGCCAGCTCACCTAGCACTTATGTTAACTATGGCTACACCTTC
J: TRBJ2-2; V: TRBV27; size: NA; D: TRBD2; CDR3: CASSSLAGVNTGELFF; DNA: TGTGCCAGCAGTTCCTTAGCGGGAGTAAACACCGGGGAGCTGTTTTTT
J: TRBJ2-7; V: TRBV9; size: NA; D: NA; CDR3: CASSVGTLRPGSGSYEQYF; DNA: TGTGCCAGCAGCGTCGGGACACTGAGACCAGGATCGGGCTCCTACGAGCAGTACTTC
J: TRBJ1-1; V: TRBV5-1; size: once; D: NA; CDR3: CASSSPGQQAFF; DNA: TGCGCCAGCAGCTCACCGGGTCAACAAGCTTTCTTT
J: TRBJ1-4; V: TRBV6-6; size: few; D: NA; CDR3: CASKAGEKLFF; DNA: TGTGCCAGCAAAGCGGGGGAAAAACTGTTTTTT
J: TRBJ1-2; V: TRBV6-1; size: NA; D: TRBD1; CDR3: CASSGTGAGYTF; DNA: TGTGCCAGCAGTGGTACAGGGGCTGGCTACACCTTC
J: TRBJ2-2; V: TRBV10-1; size: NA; D: NA; CDR3: CASSESFPTGELFF; DNA: TGCGCCAGCAGTGAGTCATTCCCGACCGGGGAGCTGTTTTTT
J: TRBJ2-7; V: TRBV11-2; size: NA; D: TRBD1; CDR3: CASSLTDRGEQYF; DNA: TGTGCCAGCAGCCTGACGGACAGGGGCGAGCAGTACTTC
J: TRBJ1-1; V: TRBV29-1; size: NA; D: TRBD1; CDR3: CSVRTGGTEAFF; DNA: TGCAGCGTCCGAACAGGGGGCACTGAAGCTTTCTTT